Shown below are 24 T cell receptor beta chains from a single sample sequenced in a study of cytomegalovirus exposure and HLA in healthy donors. PCR used 60 Vbeta primers and 13 Jbeta primers. TCRdb keeps only in-frame clones here, not all; method: immunoSEQ multiplex PCR. This sample has around 220,000 clones, with less than 80% found just once. Sequencing input: PBMCs. The receptors derive from a girl aged 2 to 10 in good health and CMV-seronegative.

This chain joins TRBV4-1 and TRBJ1-5; 10 bases are a match to TRBD1. Germline CDR1 reads MGHRA; CDR2 reads YSYEKL. This CDR3 has 18 residues. V was pared by 1 base and J by 3 bases, with 9 bases of the junction left unmatched. The CDR3 nucleotides are TGCGCCAGCAGCCAAGTCATACGGGACAGGGGTATCAATCAGCCCCAGCATTTT. Translated: CASSQVIRDRGINQPQHF.

This clone has a single count. V usage is TRBV6-6 and J usage is TRBJ1-4; 8 nucleotides agree with TRBD1. The germline gives CDR1 MNHNY, CDR2 SVGAGI (reference sequence). V gave up 6 bases and J gave up 7 bases; unmatched junction bases: 10. The CDR3 has 15 amino acids. CDR3 nucleotides: TGTGCCAGCAGCTTGCAGGGGGCGCCCGGTGAAAAACTGTTTTTT. This translates into CASSLQGAPGEKLFF.

The count of this clone is one. The V call is TRBV10-1, the J call TRBJ1-5; the D is unclear. Germline lookup yields CDR1 WNHNN and CDR2 SYGVQD (reference sequence). This CDR3 region has 13 residues. Trimming took 3 bases from V and 9 from J, leaving 12 bases between them. In DNA form, the CDR3 reads TGCGCCAGCAGTGATCACCGAGATCGGCCCCAGCATTTT. Translation: CASSDHRDRPQHF.

A single count supports this clone. The chain carries TRBV5-1 and TRBJ1-6, with 7 bases identical to TRBD1. Per the germline V gene, CDR1 is SGHRS and CDR2 is YFSETQ. Germline trimming cut 4 bases from V and 8 bases from J; bases unmatched to any gene: 9. The CDR3 loop spans 15 amino acids. In DNA, the CDR3 is TGCGCCAGCAGCATCGTGACAGGGTCTGATTCACCCCTCCACTTT. It is translated as CASSIVTGSDSPLHF.

This clone was recorded only once. CDR3 protein: CASSIGGRQPYGYTF. CDR3 nucleotide sequence: TGTGCCAGTAGTATCGGCGGGAGACAGCCCTATGGCTACACCTTC. The V gene is TRBV19, the J gene TRBJ1-2; possibly TRBD1 for D (5 bases). V lost 3 bases to trimming and J lost 4 bases, with 15 bases between them. CDR1 is LNHDA, CDR2 SQIVND, per germline (reference sequence). The CDR3 totals 15 residues.

This clone was detected a few times. The chain uses TRBV10-2 and TRBJ2-4; no clear D. Germline lookup yields CDR1 WSHSY and CDR2 SAAADI. This CDR3 spans 13 amino acids. V lost 4 bases and J 2 bases, leaving 6 bases between the germline ends. CDR3 in DNA: TGCGCCAGCAGTGGGCAAACCAAAAACATTCAGTACTTC. Its translation is CASSGQTKNIQYF.

This clone has a single count. The CDR3 region is CAWSGRASYNEQFF. CDR3 nucleotide sequence: TGTGCCTGGAGTGGGAGGGCGTCCTACAATGAGCAGTTCTTC. The chain joins TRBV30 to TRBJ2-1, with D possibly TRBD2 on 6 matching bases. The CDR3 has 14 amino acids. The germline CDR1 and CDR2 sequences are GTSNPN and SVGIG (reference sequence). Trimming shortened V by 1 base and J by 1 base, and 8 bases separated the two germline ends.

Note on this clone: One junction end disagrees with the germline gene, perhaps due to a read error. The V gene is TRBV2, the J gene TRBJ2-1; weak D call: TRBD1 (5 bases). The CDR3 covers 13 residues. Germline V gene sequence: CDR1 SNHLY, CDR2 FYNNEI. CDR3 amino acids: CASSEDRRHEQFF. The CDR3 DNA is TGTGCCAGCAGCGAAGACAGAAGGCATGAGCAGTTCTTC.

The genes are TRBV5-1 and TRBJ1-1; D is unclear. Germline lookup yields CDR1 SGHRS and CDR2 YFSETQ. This CDR3 is 14 amino acids long. V lost 4 bases, J lost 0 bases, and 10 bases lay in between. CDR3 sequence (DNA): TGCGCCAGCAGCCCCTCCACAGTGAACACTGAAGCTTTCTTT. Its protein is CASSPSTVNTEAFF.

The chain joins TRBV6-6 to TRBJ2-5; 7 bases line up with TRBD1. The J call may be in error: the DNA end matches TRBJ2-7 better. Germline CDR1 MNHNY, CDR2 SVGAGI (reference sequence). This CDR3 has 15 residues. For the CDR3, the DNA is TGTGCCAGCAGTTACACCCGACAGGGTGGGGGCGAGCAGTACTTC. Amino acid sequence: CASSYTRQGGGEQYF.

This clone was observed a handful of times. The chain joins TRBV5-4 to TRBJ1-2, with D perhaps TRBD1 (5 bases). The germline V gene has CDR1 SGHNT and CDR2 YYREEE (reference sequence). This CDR3 has 16 residues. Trimming left V 0 bases short and J 4 bases short, with 16 bases between. The CDR3 sequence is CASSLVWPATAYGYTF. CDR3 sequence (DNA): TGTGCCAGCAGCTTGGTCTGGCCAGCGACAGCCTATGGCTACACCTTC.

The chain combines TRBV6-5 with TRBJ2-3; D perhaps matches TRBD2 (6 bases). CDR1 and CDR2 from the germline V gene are MNHEY and SVGAGI. This CDR3 is built from 15 residues. Deletions cut 6 bases from V and 0 bases from J, with 13 bases between. CDR3 amino acids: CASSRAAGSTDTQYF. DNA of the CDR3: TGTGCCAGCAGCAGGGCCGCGGGAAGCACAGATACGCAGTATTTT.

This sequence joins TRBV9 and TRBJ1-2; no definite D call. The germline gives CDR1 SGDLS, CDR2 YYNGEE. The V gene lost 0 bases and the J gene lost 0 bases, with 12 bases spanning the gap. The CDR3 is 16 amino acids. CDR3 sequence: CASSVEPASANYGYTF. CDR3 sequence (DNA): TGTGCCAGCAGCGTAGAGCCAGCGTCAGCTAACTATGGCTACACCTTC.

This clone was seen just once. This chain's CDR3 is CASSQAVRNTIYF. The CDR3 DNA follows: TGCGCCAGCAGCCAAGCGGTGAGAAACACCATATATTTT. V gene TRBV4-1 combines with J gene TRBJ1-3; D call uncertain. Germline V gene data show CDR1 as MGHRA and CDR2 as YSYEKL. Trimming stripped 1 base from V and 5 bases from J, with 6 bases between. This CDR3 region has 13 residues.

This clone was counted only a few times. V is TRBV5-1 and J is TRBJ2-1; D unresolved. In germline, CDR1 is SGHRS, CDR2 YFSETQ. Trimming pared 2 bases from V and 10 bases from J, leaving 7 bases between. The CDR3 has 11 amino acids. The CDR3 DNA reads as TGCGCCAGCAGCTTTGAGGTGGAGCAGTTCTTC. Its translation is CASSFEVEQFF.

This chain connects TRBV6-6 to TRBJ2-3; 8 bases align to TRBD1. The V gene's germline CDR1 is MNHNY and CDR2 SVGAGI (reference sequence). J lost 8 bases, V lost 6 bases, and 10 bases had no gene match. The CDR3 runs 14 residues. The CDR3 reads CASSLDRGYGTQYF. The CDR3, as DNA: TGTGCCAGCAGCCTAGACAGGGGTTACGGTACGCAGTATTTT.

The chain joins TRBV7-9 to TRBJ1-2; D not certain. The CDR3 length is 14 residues. The germline CDR1 and CDR2 sequences are SEHNR and FQNEAQ (reference sequence). V lost 5 bases, J lost 4 bases, and 14 bases lay in between. CDR3 region: CASSRSPASYGYTF. The CDR3 DNA is TGTGCCAGCAGCCGTAGCCCGGCGTCCTATGGCTACACCTTC.

The genes are TRBV11-2 and TRBJ2-7; the match to TRBD2 covers 9 bases. J lost 3 bases, V lost 5 bases, and 17 bases had no gene match. The CDR3 contains 18 residues. Germline lookup yields CDR1 SGHAT and CDR2 FQNNGV. DNA for the CDR3: TGTGCCAGCAGCACCCCCAAGCGGGGGGTTCTTTCGGGCTACGAGCAGTACTTC. Its protein product is CASSTPKRGVLSGYEQYF. The full variable domain, completed using reference TRBV11-2 and TRBJ2-7, is EAGVAQSPRYKIIEKRQSVAFWCNPISGHATLYWYQQILGQGPKLLIQFQNNGVVDDSQLPKDRFSAERLKGVDSTLKIQPAKLEDSAVYLCASSTPKRGVLSGYEQYFGPGTRLTVT.

This clone is a singleton in its sample. Other nucleotide sequences in the sample specify the same CDR3. The chain has TRBV27 and TRBJ1-1, with unresolved D. CDR1 is MNHEY and CDR2 is SMNVEV in the germline V gene (reference sequence). Between the trimmed V and J ends, which lost 3 bases and 0 bases, there was a span of 5 bases. The CDR3 loop spans 13 amino acids. In DNA, the CDR3 is TGTGCCAGCAGTTTGTCGGTGAACACTGAAGCTTTCTTT. Its translation: CASSLSVNTEAFF.

Only one count was recorded for this clone. The chain carries TRBV4-1 and TRBJ1-2, with D possibly TRBD1 on 6 matching bases. The CDR3 is made up of 14 amino acids. Germline V lookup: CDR1 MGHRA, CDR2 YSYEKL. V shed 0 bases and J shed 4 bases, with 9 bases lying between them. In DNA, the CDR3 is TGCGCCAGCAGCCAAGAAAGGGACACCTATGGCTACACCTTC. As protein: CASSQERDTYGYTF.

The rearrangement links TRBV4-1 to TRBJ1-5; maybe TRBD1 (5 bases). The CDR3 is 15 residues long. CDR1 and CDR2 from the germline V gene are MGHRA and YSYEKL. Trimming cost V 4 bases and J 1 base, with 11 bases left between them. As DNA, the CDR3 is TGCGCCAGCAGCCCAGGGTTTCCGAGCAATCAGCCCCAGCATTTT. Residues: CASSPGFPSNQPQHF.

This clone came up a few times. V usage is TRBV6-1 and J usage is TRBJ1-1; no clear D gene. The germline V gene encodes CDR1 MNHNS and CDR2 SASEGT. V was trimmed by 6 bases and J by 1 base, leaving 9 bases between them. There are 13 residues in the CDR3. The CDR3 nucleotides are TGTGCCAGCAGGATAGCTAAGAACACTGAAGCTTTCTTT. It is translated as CASRIAKNTEAFF.

J is TRBJ1-1 and V is TRBV19; maybe TRBD1 (6 bases). The germline V and J ends were trimmed by 7 bases and 1 base, with 19 bases remaining between them. Germline V gives CDR1 LNHDA, CDR2 SQIVND (reference sequence). This CDR3 region has 16 residues. The CDR3 DNA sequence: TGTGCCAGTACGTGGGCCACCGGACAGCCGAACACTGAAGCTTTCTTT. Translated, it gives CASTWATGQPNTEAFF.

This chain uses TRBV27 with TRBJ2-7; tentative D call: TRBD1 (6 bases). The germline V gene encodes CDR1 MNHEY and CDR2 SMNVEV (reference sequence). Trimming pared 3 bases from V and 4 bases from J, leaving 13 bases between. There are 14 residues in the CDR3. The CDR3 reads CASSFIDRTYEQYF. Written as DNA, the CDR3 is TGTGCCAGCAGTTTTATCGACAGGACTTACGAGCAGTACTTC.